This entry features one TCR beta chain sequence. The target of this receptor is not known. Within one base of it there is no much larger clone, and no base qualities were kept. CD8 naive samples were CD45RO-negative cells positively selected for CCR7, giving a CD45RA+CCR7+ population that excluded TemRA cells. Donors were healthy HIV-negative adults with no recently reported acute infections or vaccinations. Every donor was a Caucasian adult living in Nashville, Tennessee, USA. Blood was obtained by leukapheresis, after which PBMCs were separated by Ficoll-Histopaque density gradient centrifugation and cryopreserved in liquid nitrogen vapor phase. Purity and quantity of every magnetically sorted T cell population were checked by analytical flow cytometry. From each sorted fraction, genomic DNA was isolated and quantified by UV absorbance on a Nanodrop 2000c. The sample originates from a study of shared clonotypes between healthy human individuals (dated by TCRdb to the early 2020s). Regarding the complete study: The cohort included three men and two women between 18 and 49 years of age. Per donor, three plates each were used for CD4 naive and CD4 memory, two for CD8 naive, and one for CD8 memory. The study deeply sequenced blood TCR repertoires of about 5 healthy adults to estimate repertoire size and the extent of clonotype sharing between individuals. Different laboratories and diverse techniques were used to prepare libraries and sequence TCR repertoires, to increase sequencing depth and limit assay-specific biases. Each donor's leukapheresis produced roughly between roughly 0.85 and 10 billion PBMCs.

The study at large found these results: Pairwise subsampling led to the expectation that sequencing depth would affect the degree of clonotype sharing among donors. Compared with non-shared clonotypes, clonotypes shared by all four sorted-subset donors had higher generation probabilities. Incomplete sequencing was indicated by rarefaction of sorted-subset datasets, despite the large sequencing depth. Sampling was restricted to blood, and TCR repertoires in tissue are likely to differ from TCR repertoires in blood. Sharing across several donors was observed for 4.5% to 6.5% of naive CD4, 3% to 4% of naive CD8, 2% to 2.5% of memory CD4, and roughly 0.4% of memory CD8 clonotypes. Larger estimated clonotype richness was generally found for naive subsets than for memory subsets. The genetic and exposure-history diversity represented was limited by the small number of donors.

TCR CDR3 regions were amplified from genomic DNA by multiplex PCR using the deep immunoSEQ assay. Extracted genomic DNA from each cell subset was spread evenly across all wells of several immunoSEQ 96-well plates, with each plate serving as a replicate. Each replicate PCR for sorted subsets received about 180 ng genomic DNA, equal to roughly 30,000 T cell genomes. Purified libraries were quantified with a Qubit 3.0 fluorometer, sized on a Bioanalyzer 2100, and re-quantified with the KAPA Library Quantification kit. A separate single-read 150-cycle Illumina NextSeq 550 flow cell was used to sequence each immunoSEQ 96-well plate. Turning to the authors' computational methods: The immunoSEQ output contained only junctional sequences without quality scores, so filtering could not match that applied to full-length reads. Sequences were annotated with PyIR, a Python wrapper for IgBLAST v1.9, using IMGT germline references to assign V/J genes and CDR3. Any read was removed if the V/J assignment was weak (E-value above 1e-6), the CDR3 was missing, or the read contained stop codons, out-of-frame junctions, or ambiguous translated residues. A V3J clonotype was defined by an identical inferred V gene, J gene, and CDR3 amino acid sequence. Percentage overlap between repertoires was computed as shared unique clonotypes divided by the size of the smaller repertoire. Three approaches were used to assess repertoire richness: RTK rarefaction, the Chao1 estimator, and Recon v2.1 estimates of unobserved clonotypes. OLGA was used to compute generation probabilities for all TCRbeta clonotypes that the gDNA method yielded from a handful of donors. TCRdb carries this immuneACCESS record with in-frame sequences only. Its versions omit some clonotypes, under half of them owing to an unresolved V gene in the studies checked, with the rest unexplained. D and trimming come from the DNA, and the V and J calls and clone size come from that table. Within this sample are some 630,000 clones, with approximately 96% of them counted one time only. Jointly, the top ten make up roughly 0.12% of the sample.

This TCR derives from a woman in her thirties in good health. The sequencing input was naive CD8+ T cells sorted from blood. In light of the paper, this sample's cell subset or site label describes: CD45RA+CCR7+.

The sequenced DNA is TGTGCCAGCAGCTTAGATAGGATTATTGGGACCCAGTACTTC. It translates to CASSLDRIIGTQYF. This sequence uses TRBV7-9 and TRBJ2-5; the D gene remains uncertain. The trim is 1 base for V and 7 bases for J, with a gap of 13 bases between the germline ends. The germline V gene encodes CDR1 SEHNR and CDR2 FQNEAQ (reference sequence). From the cysteine up to the phenylalanine, the CDR3 has a length of 14 residues. Kept here is only the CDR3 DNA, which spans 42 bases and is read in frame from base 1.